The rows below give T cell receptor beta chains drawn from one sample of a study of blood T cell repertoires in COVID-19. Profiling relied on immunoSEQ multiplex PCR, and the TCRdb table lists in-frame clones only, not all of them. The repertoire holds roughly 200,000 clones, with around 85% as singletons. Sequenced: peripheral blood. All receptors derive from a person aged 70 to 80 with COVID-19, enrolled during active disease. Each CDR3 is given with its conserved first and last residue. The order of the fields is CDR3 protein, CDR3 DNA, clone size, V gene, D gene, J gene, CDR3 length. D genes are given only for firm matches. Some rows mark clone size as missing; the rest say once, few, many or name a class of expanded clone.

CASSPRSGAGVYYEQYF	TGTGCCAGCAGCCCTCGATCCGGGGCAGGGGTATACTACGAGCAGTACTTC	few	TRBV11-2	-	TRBJ2-7	17
CATRLAGDGDTQYF	TGTGCCACCAGACTAGCGGGGGATGGGGATACGCAGTATTTT	-	TRBV6-5	TRBD2	TRBJ2-3	14
CSDKQGETQYF	TGCAGCGACAAACAGGGGGAGACCCAGTACTTC	-	TRBV29-1	TRBD1	TRBJ2-5	11
CASSGQLIPQGVGGELFF	TGTGCCAGCAGCGGACAACTCATCCCACAGGGGGTCGGCGGGGAGCTGTTTTTT	once	TRBV9	TRBD1	TRBJ2-2	18
CASSLRRDQETQYF	TGTGCCAGCAGCTTAAGACGGGACCAAGAGACCCAGTACTTC	-	TRBV7-3	-	TRBJ2-5	14
CASSKIRTGTNTIYF	TGTGCCAGCAGTAAGATTCGCACAGGGACCAACACCATATATTTT	-	TRBV6-1	-	TRBJ1-3	15
CASRAGGAGRDTQYF	TGTGCCAGCAGGGCAGGCGGGGCGGGGAGAGATACGCAGTATTTT	-	TRBV6-5	-	TRBJ2-3	15
CSVEGGPLGTGELFF	TGCAGCGTTGAGGGAGGCCCCTTAGGCACCGGGGAGCTGTTTTTT	-	TRBV29-1	-	TRBJ2-2	15
CSVEVQGLDEQYF	TGCAGCGTTGAAGTACAGGGTCTGGACGAGCAGTACTTC	-	TRBV29-1	-	TRBJ2-7	13
CASSLANVEGEQYF	TGCGCCAGCAGCTTGGCTAACGTAGAGGGCGAGCAGTACTTC	few	TRBV5-1	-	TRBJ2-7	14
CASSPINIPIRYGYTF	TGTGCCAGCAGCCCCATCAATATTCCTATCCGCTATGGCTACACCTTC	-	TRBV28	-	TRBJ1-2	16
CASSQDLAGAFNEQFF	TGTGCCAGCAGCCAAGACTTAGCGGGAGCCTTCAATGAGCAGTTCTTC	-	TRBV4-2	TRBD2	TRBJ2-1	16
CASSQEIGLAGGLETQYF	TGCGCCAGCAGCCAAGAGATTGGACTAGCGGGGGGGCTTGAGACCCAGTACTTC	-	TRBV4-3	TRBD2	TRBJ2-5	18
CASRLAGDTSYEQYF	TGTGCAAGTCGCTTAGCTGGGGACACCTCCTACGAGCAGTACTTC	-	TRBV12-2	-	TRBJ2-7	15
CASLGRANYGYTF	TGTGCCAGCCTCGGTCGAGCTAACTATGGCTACACCTTC	-	TRBV6-5	-	TRBJ1-2	13
CASSLGPSDRRGGELFF	TGTGCCAGCAGCTTAGGGCCCTCGGACAGGCGAGGCGGGGAGCTGTTTTTT	-	TRBV13	TRBD1	TRBJ2-2	17
CASQRTASGRCYAYEQYF	TGTGCCAGCCAACGGACCGCTAGCGGGAGGTGCTACGCCTACGAGCAGTACTTC	-	TRBV21-1	-	TRBJ2-7	18
CASSVAPRDADTQYF	TGTGCCAGCAGCGTAGCCCCGCGGGACGCAGATACGCAGTATTTT	-	TRBV9	-	TRBJ2-3	15
CASSTQQGNYGYTF	TGTGCCAGCAGCACACAACAGGGGAACTATGGCTACACCTTC	-	TRBV7-9	TRBD1	TRBJ1-2	14
CASNAGVSNSPLHF	TGTGCCAGCAATGCAGGGGTTAGTAATTCACCCCTCCACTTT	-	TRBV6-5	-	TRBJ1-6	14
CASSQAGTGPEKLFF	TGTGCCAGCAGCCAAGCCGGGACAGGGCCTGAAAAACTGTTTTTT	-	TRBV4-2	TRBD1	TRBJ1-4	15
CATRRDLGEQYF	TGCGCCACCCGGCGGGACTTGGGCGAGCAGTACTTC	-	TRBV5-1	-	TRBJ2-7	12
CASSFGNSYTF	TGTGCCAGCAGTTTTGGCAACAGCTACACCTTC	-	TRBV27	-	TRBJ1-2	11
CASSQDQHNIGGGYGYTF	TGCGCCAGCAGCCAAGACCAGCATAATATAGGGGGCGGATATGGCTACACCTTC	few	TRBV4-1	TRBD1	TRBJ1-2	18
CSAADGNSPLHF	TGCAGCGCTGCGGATGGTAATTCACCCCTCCACTTT	-	TRBV29-1	-	TRBJ1-6	12
CASSILSSYNSPLHF	TGTGCCAGCAGTATCTTGAGCTCCTATAATTCACCCCTCCACTTT	-	TRBV28	-	TRBJ1-6	15
CASSFRANQPQHF	TGTGCCAGCAGTTTTAGAGCCAATCAGCCCCAGCATTTT	-	TRBV12-3/TRBV12-4	-	TRBJ1-5	13
CASSPASGSSYEQYF	TGTGCCAGCAGCCCCGCTAGCGGAAGCTCCTACGAGCAGTACTTC	-	TRBV7-2	TRBD2	TRBJ2-7	15
CASSPQLDNEQFF	TGTGCCAGCAGCCCCCAACTTGACAATGAGCAGTTCTTC	-	TRBV7-2	-	TRBJ2-1	13
CASSDPGQGAYEQYF	TGTGCCAGCAGCGATCCGGGACAGGGGGCCTACGAGCAGTACTTC	-	TRBV6-2/TRBV6-3	TRBD1	TRBJ2-7	15
CASSNPSLAGGDLKKYF	TGTGCCAGCAGCAACCCTAGCTTAGCGGGGGGCGACCTTAAGAAATACTTC	-	TRBV3-1/TRBV3-2	TRBD2	TRBJ2-5	17
CASSQAIEQYF	TGTGCCAGCAGCCAAGCTATCGAGCAGTACTTC	-	TRBV28	-	TRBJ2-7	11
CASSPLGSLTEAFF	TGTGCCAGCTCACCCCTCGGGTCGTTAACTGAAGCTTTCTTT	-	TRBV18	-	TRBJ1-1	14
CAASRTGSEPYEQYF	TGTGCCGCCTCTAGGACCGGGAGTGAGCCCTACGAGCAGTACTTC	-	TRBV19	-	TRBJ2-7	15
CASSLRPGGQNYSPLHF	TGTGCCAGCAGCTTGAGACCGGGAGGGCAGAACTATTCACCCCTCCACTTT	-	TRBV5-4	-	TRBJ1-6	17
CASVRDRDYSGQYF	TGTGCCAGCGTCCGGGACAGGGACTACTCGGGGCAGTACTTC	-	TRBV28	TRBD1	TRBJ2-7	14
CAISTNSGGMNTEAFF	TGTGCCATCAGTACCAACAGCGGAGGGATGAACACTGAAGCTTTCTTT	-	TRBV10-3	-	TRBJ1-1	16
CASSWDRTNNYGYTF	TGTGCCAGCAGTTGGGACAGGACCAATAACTATGGCTACACCTTC	-	TRBV6-5	TRBD1	TRBJ1-2	15
CAISETGGQSGYTF	TGTGCCATCAGTGAAACAGGGGGACAGAGCGGCTACACCTTC	once	TRBV10-3	TRBD1	TRBJ1-2	14
CASSRDQDYSYNEQFF	TGTGCCAGCTCACGCGATCAAGACTACTCCTACAATGAGCAGTTCTTC	-	TRBV18	-	TRBJ2-1	16
CASSPGTEELGGELFF	TGTGCCAGCAGCCCCGGGACAGAGGAGTTGGGCGGGGAGCTGTTTTTT	-	TRBV9	TRBD1	TRBJ2-2	16
CASSVGSGGYEQYF	TGTGCCAGCAGCGTAGGGAGCGGGGGGTACGAGCAGTACTTC	-	TRBV9	TRBD2	TRBJ2-7	14